This passage covers 20 T cell receptor gamma chains from one sample sequenced in a study of gamma delta lymphoproliferative disorders and STAT genes. Sequencing used genomic DNA taken from PBMCs of patients and controls. TCRdb re-called the multiplex PCR reads with CATT. The table shows thousands of gamma-chain clones, with about 9.4% occurring only once. The specimen sequenced was blood. These receptors all come from a human donor in good health.

This clone is judged medium-sized (0.01 to 0.1%). This chain links TRGV8 with TRGJP1. The J gene was not available in TCRdb and was assigned here by matching the DNA to germline segments. The V gene end was trimmed by 1 base and the J gene end by 6 bases; junction bases not matched to a gene: 11. Germline CDR1 and CDR2: VENAVY and YDSYNSRV. The CDR3 spans 16 residues. CDR3 residues: CATWDSTGYSGWFKIF. CDR3 nucleotide sequence: TGTGCCACCTGGGATAGTACGGGGTACTCTGGTTGGTTCAAGATATTT.

In its sample, this clone ranks as medium-sized (0.01 to 0.1%). V usage is TRGV4 and J usage is TRGJ1 or TRGJ2. TCRdb lists no J gene, so it was determined here by aligning the DNA to germline. The CDR3 length is 10 residues. The germline gives CDR1 EGSTGY, CDR2 YDSYTSSV. V trimming: 0 bases; J trimming: 12 bases; junction bases outside the gene matches: 2. The CDR3 protein is CATWDGLKLF. CDR3 in DNA: TGTGCCACCTGGGATGGGCTGAAACTCTTT.

This clone is labeled as medium-sized. This sequence joins TRGV2 and TRGJ1 or TRGJ2. Matching the DNA to germline supplied the J gene, which TCRdb does not give. Germline loops: CDR1 EGSNGY, CDR2 YDSYNSKV. The V and J ends lost 2 bases and 7 bases, in that order; junction bases with no gene match: 2. This CDR3 region has 11 residues. The CDR3 bases are TGTGCCACCTGGGACGAATATAAGAAACTCTTT. Translated: CATWDEYKKLF.

This clone ranks as medium-sized. The rearrangement uses TRGV2 and TRGJP1. As TCRdb names no J gene, one was assigned here on the basis of a DNA match to germline. This CDR3 has 12 amino acids. Looked up from germline, CDR1 is EGSNGY and CDR2 is YDSYNSKV. The V and J ends lost 11 bases and 7 bases, in that order; junction bases with no gene match: 10. The CDR3 nucleotides are TGTGCCAGTCTGGATTTTGGTTGGTTCAAGATATTT. Protein: CASLDFGWFKIF.

The genes are TRGV8 and TRGJP2. Here the J gene came from matching the DNA to germline, since TCRdb omits it. The CDR3 sequence is 13 residues long. CDR1 and CDR2 (germline): VENAVY, YDSYNSRV. Written as DNA, the CDR3 is TGTGCACCTGGGATAGGCTTCCGTTGGATCAAGACGTTT. Translation: CAPGIGFRWIKTF.

To note about this clone: With a far larger clone one base away, a read error is the likely cause. This CDR3 is also generated by other DNA sequences in the sample. The chain uses TRGV2 and TRGJ1 or TRGJ2. Assignment of the J gene here rests on matching the DNA to germline, because TCRdb gives none. The V gene end was trimmed by 2 bases and the J gene end by 1 base; junction bases not matched to a gene: 5. Per germline, CDR1 EGSNGY and CDR2 YDSYNSKV. The length of the CDR3 is 14 residues. The chain's CDR3 is CATWDVNNYYKKLF. In DNA, the CDR3 is TGTGCCACCTGGGACGTTAACAATTATTATAAGAAACTCTTT.

The sample holds a few counts of this clone. The chain recombines TRGV10 with TRGJ1 or TRGJ2. Matching the DNA to germline supplied the J gene, which TCRdb does not give. TRGV10 is assigned to the ORF class and has an uncertain function. The CDR3 consists of 9 residues. Unmatched junction bases numbered 1, after V lost 8 bases and J lost 8 bases. The CDR3 loop reads CAAWDKKLF. The CDR3 DNA is TGTGCTGCGTGGGATAAGAAACTCTTT.

This clone showed up many times. With a far larger clone one base away, a read error is the likely cause. The sample has other DNA sequences that encode this CDR3 too. The J gene is TRGJP1, the V gene TRGV8. Here the J gene was assigned by germline matching of the DNA, as TCRdb has none. The CDR3 sequence is 13 residues long. From germline, CDR1 is VENAVY and CDR2 YDSYNSRV. DNA for the CDR3: TGTGCCACCTGGGATACAACTGGTTGGTTCAAGATATTT. Translating gives CATWDTTGWFKIF.

By frequency in the sample, this clone is medium-sized (0.01 to 0.1%). The chain carries TRGV2 and TRGJ1 or TRGJ2. Here the J gene was assigned by germline matching of the DNA, as TCRdb has none. V lost 1 base to trimming and J lost 0 bases; unmatched junction nucleotides: 3. Germline CDR1 EGSNGY, CDR2 YDSYNSKV. The CDR3 is 14 residues long. CDR3 sequence reads: CATWDGANYYKKLF. The DNA for the CDR3 is TGTGCCACCTGGGACGGTGCGAATTATTATAAGAAACTCTTT.

This clone is labeled medium-sized. The chain carries TRGV10 and TRGJP1. TCRdb lists no J gene, so it was determined here by aligning the DNA to germline. TRGV10 is known as an ORF, though its function is uncertain. CDR3 length equals 12 residues. The junction had 4 bases not matched to a gene; V was cut back by 10 bases and J by 4 bases. This chain's CDR3 is CAASFTGWFKIF. The CDR3 DNA is TGTGCTGCGTCATTCACTGGTTGGTTCAAGATATTT.

In this sample, this clone is medium-sized. The chain links TRGV8 to TRGJ1 or TRGJ2. TCRdb leaves out the J gene; it was filled in here by matching the DNA to germline. The CDR3 is 13 amino acids. The ends lost 5 bases at V and 2 bases at J; junction bases unmatched: 6. CDR1 and CDR2 from the germline V gene are VENAVY and YDSYNSRV. In DNA, the CDR3 is TGTGCCACCTGGGCCACCCATTATTATAAGAAACTCTTT. Protein sequence: CATWATHYYKKLF.

This clone occurred many times. It is unclear where the CDR3 begins or ends on the DNA, so no DNA is shown, and the CDR3 is as TCRdb lists it. The CDR3 spells CTTVPAEAPGWFKIF. The J gene went uncalled, whereas the V gene is TRGV11. TRGV11 is known as an ORF, though its function is uncertain. The CDR3 is made up of 15 amino acids, end residues included.

In this sample, this clone is medium-sized (0.01 to 0.1%). The genes are TRGV4 and TRGJ1 or TRGJ2. No J gene is reported in TCRdb; it was inferred here by comparing the DNA with germline. This CDR3 is 12 amino acids long. The germline gives CDR1 EGSTGY, CDR2 YDSYTSSV. Unmatched junction bases numbered 2, after V lost 0 bases and J lost 6 bases. The CDR3 coding sequence is TGTGCCACCTGGGATGGGACTTATAAGAAACTCTTT. This translates into CATWDGTYKKLF.

With regard to this clone: It is unclear where the CDR3 begins or ends on the DNA, so no DNA is shown, and the CDR3 is as TCRdb lists it. With the J gene uncalled, the V gene is TRGV11. TRGV11 is placed among ORFs of uncertain function. Including both end residues, the CDR3 is 17 amino acids long. CDR3 sequence: CTTVPAGLGTSSYKKLF.

This clone qualifies as medium-sized. CDR3 nucleotides: TGTGCTGCGTGGGATAAGAGGGGGGTCGGATGGTTCAAGATATTT. Translating it yields CAAWDKRGVGWFKIF. The chain employs TRGV10 and TRGJP1. Since TCRdb gives no J gene, matching the DNA to germline was used here to assign it. TRGV10 is flagged as an ORF with uncertain function. V trimming: 8 bases; J trimming: 11 bases; junction bases outside the gene matches: 18. The length of the CDR3 is 15 residues.

In its sample, this clone is medium-sized. The rearrangement joins TRGV2 to TRGJ1 or TRGJ2. Matching the DNA to germline supplied the J gene, which TCRdb does not give. Germline loops: CDR1 EGSNGY, CDR2 YDSYNSKV. There are 11 residues in the CDR3. The V gene end was trimmed by 1 base and the J gene end by 11 bases; junction bases not matched to a gene: 5. CDR3 DNA: TGTGCCACCTGGGACGGCGAGGAGAAACTCTTT. Translated, it gives CATWDGEEKLF.

In its sample, this clone ranks as medium-sized. V is TRGV5 and J is TRGJ1 or TRGJ2. Because TCRdb records no J gene, it was assigned here through a match of the DNA to germline. CDR3 size: 13 residues. Germline lookup yields CDR1 VINAFY and CDR2 YDVSNSKD. After removal of 0 bases from V and 9 bases from J, the junction contained 8 bases not matched to a gene. CDR3 amino acids: CATWDRQASKKLF. The CDR3 nucleotides read TGTGCCACCTGGGACAGGCAGGCAAGTAAGAAACTCTTT.

This clone has more than one count but fewer than ten. The V gene is TRGV11, the J gene TRGJP1. TCRdb lists no J gene, so it was determined here by aligning the DNA to germline. TRGV11 qualifies as an ORF whose function is uncertain. The CDR3 has 14 amino acids. The junction had 2 bases not matched to a gene; V was cut back by 3 bases and J by 4 bases. CDR3: CACWIRVTGWFKIF. CDR3 bases: TGTGCCTGCTGGATTAGGGTCACTGGTTGGTTCAAGATATTT.

This clone ranks as medium-sized (0.01 to 0.1%). This sequence joins TRGV2 and TRGJP1. Because TCRdb records no J gene, it was assigned here through a match of the DNA to germline. This CDR3 has 16 amino acids. In germline, CDR1 is EGSNGY, CDR2 YDSYNSKV. V was pared by 0 bases and J by 2 bases, with 6 bases of the junction left unmatched. CDR3 region: CATWDGGSTTGWFKIF. The CDR3 DNA reads as TGTGCCACCTGGGACGGGGGGTCAACCACTGGTTGGTTCAAGATATTT.

This clone is medium-sized. The chain links TRGV3 to TRGJ1 or TRGJ2. TCRdb is silent on the J gene; assignment here came from matching the DNA to germline. V gave up 0 bases and J gave up 4 bases; unmatched junction bases: 12. The CDR3 totals 16 residues. The germline V gene encodes CDR1 VTNTFY and CDR2 YDVSTARD (reference sequence). CDR3 in amino acids: CATWDRLGAIYYKKLF. The CDR3 DNA is TGTGCCACCTGGGACAGGCTGGGGGCGATATATTATAAGAAACTCTTT.